This T cell receptor beta chain was retrieved from a study of T cells after yellow fever vaccination. About the study: The fractions with low cell numbers were processed using SMART-Seq v4 Ultra Low Input. General study results and limits: The study found a weaker secondary response that peaked faster, day 5 versus 15. In post-booster samples, most primary-vaccination clones reappeared (roughly 96% CD4, approximately 91% CD8).

With 0 bases removed from V and 4 bases from J, the gap between germline ends came to 14 bases. The CDR3 loop spans 16 amino acids. Germline V gene sequence: CDR1 MNHEY, CDR2 SVGAGI. By 5'RACE template switching, TCR cDNA was produced, with a universal primer site and UMIs added in the process. MiXCR, run by TCRdb on the 5' RACE reads, gives a single entry per CDR3 protein. The table shows more than 300,000 distinct CDR3 sequences, with approximately 4.5% occurring only once. On this clonotype itself: No antigen is known for it.

The material was PBMCs, obtained 15 days after the yellow fever booster vaccination. This chain links TRBV6-5 with TRBJ2-3; D may be TRBD1 or TRBD2 (5 bases each). This TCR was sampled from a man younger than 35 who received the YFV17D yellow fever vaccine. CDR3 loop: CASSYSAVGDADTQYF. CDR3 nucleotides: TGTGCCAGCAGTTACTCTGCAGTAGGGGACGCAGATACGCAGTATTTT.